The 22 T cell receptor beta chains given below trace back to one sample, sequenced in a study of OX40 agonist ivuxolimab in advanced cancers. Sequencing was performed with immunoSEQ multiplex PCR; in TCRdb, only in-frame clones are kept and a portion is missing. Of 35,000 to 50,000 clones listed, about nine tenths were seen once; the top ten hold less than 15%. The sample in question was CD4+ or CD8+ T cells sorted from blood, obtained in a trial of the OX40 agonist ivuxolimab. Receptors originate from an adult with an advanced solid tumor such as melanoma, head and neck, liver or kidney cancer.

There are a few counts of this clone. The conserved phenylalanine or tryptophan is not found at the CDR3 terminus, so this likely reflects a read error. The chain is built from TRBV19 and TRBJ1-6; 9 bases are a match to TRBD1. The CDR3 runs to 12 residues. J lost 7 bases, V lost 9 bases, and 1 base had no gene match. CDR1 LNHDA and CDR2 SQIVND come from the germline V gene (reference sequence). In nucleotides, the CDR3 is TGTGCCAGCGGGACAGGGAATTCACCCCTCCACCTT. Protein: CASGTGNSPLHL.

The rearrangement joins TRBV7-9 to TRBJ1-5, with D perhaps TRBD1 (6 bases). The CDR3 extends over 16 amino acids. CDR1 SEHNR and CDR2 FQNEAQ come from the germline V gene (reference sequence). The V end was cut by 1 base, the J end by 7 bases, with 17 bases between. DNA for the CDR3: TGTGCCAGCAGCTTAGGACAGGCAGGGTCTGGACAGCCCCAGCATTTT. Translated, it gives CASSLGQAGSGQPQHF.

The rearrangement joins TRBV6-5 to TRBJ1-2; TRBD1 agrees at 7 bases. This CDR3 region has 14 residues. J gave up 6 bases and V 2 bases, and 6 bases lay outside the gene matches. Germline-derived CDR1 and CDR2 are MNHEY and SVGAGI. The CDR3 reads CASSYVEGADGYTF. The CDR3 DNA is TGTGCCAGCAGTTACGTGGAGGGGGCAGATGGCTACACCTTC.

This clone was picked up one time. As DNA, the CDR3 is TGTGCCAGTAGTATCCTGAACACTGAAGCTTTCTTT. Its protein is CASSILNTEAFF. The chain employs TRBV19 and TRBJ1-1; no definite D call. Deletions cut 3 bases from V and 0 bases from J, with 2 bases between. Germline CDR1 and CDR2: LNHDA and SQIVND (reference sequence). The CDR3 runs to 12 residues.

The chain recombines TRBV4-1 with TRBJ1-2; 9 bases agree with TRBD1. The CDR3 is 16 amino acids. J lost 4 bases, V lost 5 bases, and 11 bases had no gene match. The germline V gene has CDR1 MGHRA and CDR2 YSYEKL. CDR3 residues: CASSSSPGTGTYGYTF. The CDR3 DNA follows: TGCGCCAGCAGCTCTTCACCCGGGACAGGGACCTATGGCTACACCTTC.

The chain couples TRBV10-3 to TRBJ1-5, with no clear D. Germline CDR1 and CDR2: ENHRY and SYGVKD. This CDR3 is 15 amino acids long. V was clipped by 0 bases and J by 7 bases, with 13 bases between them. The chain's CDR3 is CAISESGLLEQPQHF. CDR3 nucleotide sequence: TGTGCCATCAGTGAGTCGGGGTTGTTGGAGCAGCCCCAGCATTTT.

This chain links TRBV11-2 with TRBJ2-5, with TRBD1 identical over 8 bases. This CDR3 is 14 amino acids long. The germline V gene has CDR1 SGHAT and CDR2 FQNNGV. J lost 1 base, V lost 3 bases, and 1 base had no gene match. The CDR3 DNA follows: TGTGCCAGCAGCTTTCAGGGGGCCCAAGAGACCCAGTACTTC. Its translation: CASSFQGAQETQYF. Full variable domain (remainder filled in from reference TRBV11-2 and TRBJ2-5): EAGVAQSPRYKIIEKRQSVAFWCNPISGHATLYWYQQILGQGPKLLIQFQNNGVVDDSQLPKDRFSAERLKGVDSTLKIQPAKLEDSAVYLCASSFQGAQETQYFGPGTRLLVL.

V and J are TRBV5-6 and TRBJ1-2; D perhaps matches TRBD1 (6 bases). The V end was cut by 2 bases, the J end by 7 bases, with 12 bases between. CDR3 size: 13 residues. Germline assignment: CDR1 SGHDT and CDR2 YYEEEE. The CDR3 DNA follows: TGTGCCAGCAGCTTACAGGGAGGAGGTGGCTACACCTTC. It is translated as CASSLQGGGGYTF.

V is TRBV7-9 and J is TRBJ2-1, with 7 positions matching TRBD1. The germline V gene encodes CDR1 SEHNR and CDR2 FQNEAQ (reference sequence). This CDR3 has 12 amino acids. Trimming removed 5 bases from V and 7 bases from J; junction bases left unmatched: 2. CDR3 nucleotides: TGTGCCAGCAGCCTGACAGGGAATGAGCAGTTCTTC. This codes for CASSLTGNEQFF.

The chain's CDR3 is CASNEATLYSNQPQHF. The CDR3 nucleotides read TGTGCCAGTAATGAGGCTACCCTTTATAGCAATCAGCCCCAGCATTTT. This sequence joins TRBV19 and TRBJ1-5, with D hard to call. V was shortened by 7 bases and J by 0 bases, with 16 bases between the two germline ends. Per the germline V gene, CDR1 is LNHDA and CDR2 is SQIVND (reference sequence). There are 16 residues in the CDR3.

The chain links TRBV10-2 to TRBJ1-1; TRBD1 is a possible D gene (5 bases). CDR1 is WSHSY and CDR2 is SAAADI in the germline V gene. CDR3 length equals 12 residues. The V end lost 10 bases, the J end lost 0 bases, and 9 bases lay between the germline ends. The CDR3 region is CATRGLNTEAFF. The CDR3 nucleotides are TGCGCCACCCGGGGCCTGAACACTGAAGCTTTCTTT.

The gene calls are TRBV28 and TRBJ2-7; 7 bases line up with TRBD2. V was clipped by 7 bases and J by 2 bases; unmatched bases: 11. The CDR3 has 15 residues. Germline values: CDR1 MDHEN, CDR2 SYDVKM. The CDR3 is CASTLESGTTYEQYF. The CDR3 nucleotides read TGTGCCAGCACCCTGGAGTCAGGGACTACCTACGAGCAGTACTTC.

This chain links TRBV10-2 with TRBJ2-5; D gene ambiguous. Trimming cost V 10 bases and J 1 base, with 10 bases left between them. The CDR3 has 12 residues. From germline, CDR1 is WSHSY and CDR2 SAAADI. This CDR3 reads CATGRTQETQYF. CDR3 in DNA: TGCGCCACCGGGCGCACCCAAGAGACCCAGTACTTC.

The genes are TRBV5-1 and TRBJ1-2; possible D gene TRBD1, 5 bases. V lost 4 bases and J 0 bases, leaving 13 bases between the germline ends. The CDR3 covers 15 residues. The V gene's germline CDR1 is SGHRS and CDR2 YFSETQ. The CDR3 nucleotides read TGCGCCAGCAGCCTACGGGACGTAGCTAACTATGGCTACACCTTC. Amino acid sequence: CASSLRDVANYGYTF.

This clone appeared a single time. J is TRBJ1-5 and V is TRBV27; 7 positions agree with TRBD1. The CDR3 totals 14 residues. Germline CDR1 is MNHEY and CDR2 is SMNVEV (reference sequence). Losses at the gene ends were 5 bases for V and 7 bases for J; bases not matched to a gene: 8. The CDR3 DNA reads TGTGCCAGCAGTCCTGGGACAGTGGGGCAGCCCCAGCATTTT. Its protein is CASSPGTVGQPQHF.

The CDR3 bases are TGCGCCAGCAGCTCAGACGGGCCATCCTATTCACCCCTCCACTTT. Its protein is CASSSDGPSYSPLHF. The gene calls are TRBV4-1 and TRBJ1-6; D remains unclear. CDR1 is MGHRA and CDR2 is YSYEKL in the germline V gene. Trimming took 5 bases from V and 8 from J, leaving 16 bases between them. The CDR3 spans 15 residues.

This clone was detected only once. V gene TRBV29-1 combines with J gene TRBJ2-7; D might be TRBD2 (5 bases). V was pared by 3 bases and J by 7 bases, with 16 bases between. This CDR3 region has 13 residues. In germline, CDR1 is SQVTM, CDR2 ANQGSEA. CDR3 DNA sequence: TGCAGCGTTGACTTGGGGAGAGGCAGGGAGCAGTACTTC. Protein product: CSVDLGRGREQYF.

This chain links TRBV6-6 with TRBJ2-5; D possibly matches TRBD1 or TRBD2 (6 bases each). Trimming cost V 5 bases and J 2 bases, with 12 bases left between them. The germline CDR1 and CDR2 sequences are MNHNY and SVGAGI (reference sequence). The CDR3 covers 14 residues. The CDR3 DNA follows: TGTGCCAGCAGTGGGTGGGGGGCACAAGAGACCCAGTACTTC. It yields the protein CASSGWGAQETQYF.

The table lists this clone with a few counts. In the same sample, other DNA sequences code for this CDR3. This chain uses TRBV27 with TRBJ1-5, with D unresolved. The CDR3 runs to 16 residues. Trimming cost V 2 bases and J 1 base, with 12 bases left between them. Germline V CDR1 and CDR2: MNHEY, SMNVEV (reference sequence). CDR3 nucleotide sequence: TGTGCCAGCAGTTTAGGTGCGAGCCGAAGCAATCAGCCCCAGCATTTT. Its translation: CASSLGASRSNQPQHF.

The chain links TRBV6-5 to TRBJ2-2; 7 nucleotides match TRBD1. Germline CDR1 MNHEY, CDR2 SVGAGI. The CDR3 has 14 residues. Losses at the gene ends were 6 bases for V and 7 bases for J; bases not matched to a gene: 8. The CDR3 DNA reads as TGTGCCAGCAGGAGACAGGGTCGGGTCGGGGAGCTGTTTTTT. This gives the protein CASRRQGRVGELFF.

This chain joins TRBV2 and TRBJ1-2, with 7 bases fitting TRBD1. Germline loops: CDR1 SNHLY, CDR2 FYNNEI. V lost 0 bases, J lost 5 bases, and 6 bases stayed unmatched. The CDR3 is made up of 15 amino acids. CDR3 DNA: TGTGCCAGCAGTGAAGCTCCAGGGGGAGAGTATGGCTACACCTTC. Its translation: CASSEAPGGEYGYTF.

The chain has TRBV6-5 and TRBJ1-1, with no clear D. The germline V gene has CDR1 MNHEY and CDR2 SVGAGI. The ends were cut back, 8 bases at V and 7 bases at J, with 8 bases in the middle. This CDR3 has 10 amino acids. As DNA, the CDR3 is TGTGCCAGCGGCGACGGTGAAGCTTTCTTT. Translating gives CASGDGEAFF.